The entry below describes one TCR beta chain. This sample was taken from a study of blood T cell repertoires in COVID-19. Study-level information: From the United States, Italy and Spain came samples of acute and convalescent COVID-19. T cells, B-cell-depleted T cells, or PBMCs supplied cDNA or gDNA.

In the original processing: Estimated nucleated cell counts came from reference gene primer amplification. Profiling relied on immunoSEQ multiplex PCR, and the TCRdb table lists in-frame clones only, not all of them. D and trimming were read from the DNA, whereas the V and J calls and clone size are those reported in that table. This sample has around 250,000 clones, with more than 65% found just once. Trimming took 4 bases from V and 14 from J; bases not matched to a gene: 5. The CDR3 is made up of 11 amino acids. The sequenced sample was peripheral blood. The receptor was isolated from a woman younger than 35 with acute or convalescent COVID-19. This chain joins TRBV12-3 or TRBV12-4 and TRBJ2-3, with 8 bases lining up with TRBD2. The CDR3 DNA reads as TGTGCCAGCAGTTCCGGGACTAGAGTGTATTTT. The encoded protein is CASSSGTRVYF.